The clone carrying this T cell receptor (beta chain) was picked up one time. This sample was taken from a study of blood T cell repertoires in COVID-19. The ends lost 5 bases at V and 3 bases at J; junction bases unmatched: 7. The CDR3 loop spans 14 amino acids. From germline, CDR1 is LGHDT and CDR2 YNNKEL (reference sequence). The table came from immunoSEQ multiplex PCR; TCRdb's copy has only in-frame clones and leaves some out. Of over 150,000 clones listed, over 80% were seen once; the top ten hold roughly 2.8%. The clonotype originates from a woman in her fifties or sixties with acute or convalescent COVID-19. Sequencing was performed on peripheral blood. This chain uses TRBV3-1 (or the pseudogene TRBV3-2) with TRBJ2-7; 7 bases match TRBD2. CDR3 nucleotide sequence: TGTGCCAGCAGCTACGGGACTACTAACTACGAGCAGTACTTC. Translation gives CASSYGTTNYEQYF.